Detailed here is one T cell receptor beta chain. Per the study methods: Nucleated cell number was recorded as an estimate derived from reference gene primer amplification. The table came from immunoSEQ multiplex PCR; TCRdb's copy has only in-frame clones and leaves some out. V and J calls and clone size are as listed in that table; D and trimming were resolved from the DNA. Found here are roughly 85,000 clones, more than 80% of them singletons; the top ten hold about 26%. The data were obtained in a study of blood T cell repertoires in COVID-19. The wider study: Researchers got acute and convalescent COVID-19 samples from the United States, Italy and Spain. T cells, B-cell-depleted T cells, or PBMCs supplied cDNA or gDNA.

V dropped 6 bases and J dropped 3 bases, with 11 bases sitting between them. The CDR3 length is 13 residues. Germline assignment: CDR1 MGHDK and CDR2 SYGVNS. Sequencing was done on a sample of peripheral blood. V is TRBV25-1 and J is TRBJ1-2; D not resolved. This sequence originates from a man aged 50 to 59 with active or convalescent COVID-19. The CDR3 sequence: CASSARVDYGYTF. The CDR3, as DNA: TGTGCCAGCAGCGCCCGGGTGGACTATGGCTACACCTTC.